The 11 T cell receptor beta chains listed next were all sequenced from one sample in a study of shared clonotypes between healthy human individuals. The table came from immunoSEQ multiplex PCR; TCRdb's copy has only in-frame clones and leaves some out. The sample contains around 700,000 clones, around four fifths of which appear only once. The source material was memory CD4+ T cells sorted from blood. Subset in this sample: CD45RA-negative fraction. Receptors originate from a woman younger than 45 in good health.

The V call is TRBV2, the J call TRBJ2-1; 7 bases fit TRBD2. The V and J ends lost 7 bases and 4 bases, in that order; junction bases with no gene match: 7. This CDR3 spans 14 amino acids. The germline CDR1 and CDR2 sequences are SNHLY and FYNNEI. The CDR3 DNA follows: TGTGCCAGCAAACGTCAAGCGGGGTACAATGAGCAGTTCTTC. Translated: CASKRQAGYNEQFF.

The chain joins TRBV5-1 to TRBJ1-5; D gene unclear. Deletions cut 7 bases from V and 3 bases from J, with 11 bases between. In germline, CDR1 is SGHRS, CDR2 YFSETQ. The length of the CDR3 is 13 residues. CDR3: CASSNGDNQPQHF. The CDR3 nucleotides are TGCGCCAGCTCTAACGGGGACAATCAGCCCCAGCATTTT.

The chain couples TRBV6-1 to TRBJ1-2; no clear D gene. V was cut by 6 bases and J by 1 base, with 15 bases left in between. The germline V gene has CDR1 MNHNS and CDR2 SASEGT. The CDR3 runs to 15 residues. The DNA for the CDR3 is TGTGCCAGCAGAAACCAAAGTGGTGTTAACTATGGCTACACCTTC. Its protein product is CASRNQSGVNYGYTF.

To note about this clone: Distinct nucleotide sequences in the sample also encode this CDR3. V and J are TRBV4-1 and TRBJ2-3, with D perhaps TRBD1 (5 bases). This CDR3 comprises 13 residues. Germline loops: CDR1 MGHRA, CDR2 YSYEKL. Between the trimmed V and J ends, which lost 0 bases and 6 bases, there was a span of 7 bases. CDR3 bases: TGCGCCAGCAGCCAAGAGGGGCGGGATACGCAGTATTTT. This codes for CASSQEGRDTQYF.

The chain has TRBV19 and TRBJ2-7; 10 bases fit TRBD2. The CDR3 length is 14 residues. Trimming took 3 bases from V and 3 from J; bases not matched to a gene: 2. Germline V gene lookup returns CDR1 LNHDA and CDR2 SQIVND (reference sequence). CDR3 bases: TGTGCCAGTAGTATCAAGCGGGAGGGCTACGAGCAGTACTTC. Its translation: CASSIKREGYEQYF.

V and J are TRBV5-6 and TRBJ2-5; TRBD2 agrees at 7 bases. The CDR3 consists of 15 residues. V was pared by 5 bases and J by 4 bases, with 11 bases of the junction left unmatched. Germline assignment: CDR1 SGHDT and CDR2 YYEEEE. The CDR3 DNA sequence: TGTGCCAGCAGTCTGGGAGGGTCCCTGGGAGAGACCCAGTACTTC. Amino acid sequence: CASSLGGSLGETQYF.

The sample holds a few counts of this clone. The chain combines TRBV4-1 with TRBJ1-4; perhaps TRBD1 as D (5 bases). Between the trimmed V and J ends, which lost 3 bases and 7 bases, there was a span of 33 bases. CDR1 is MGHRA and CDR2 is YSYEKL in the germline V gene. The CDR3 spans 21 residues. The CDR3 DNA sequence: TGCGCCAGCAGCCAGGATCTAGATCTCGAGACAGCAGTCGGCAAGGGTGAAAAACTGTTTTTT. Encoded protein: CASSQDLDLETAVGKGEKLFF.

This clone was counted between two and nine times. The chain combines TRBV5-1 with TRBJ2-3; D ambiguous. The CDR3 totals 15 residues. Trimming left V 4 bases short and J 0 bases short, with 12 bases between. Germline V lookup: CDR1 SGHRS, CDR2 YFSETQ. The CDR3 sequence: CASSQVGDSTDTQYF. The CDR3 nucleotides read TGCGCCAGCAGCCAAGTGGGCGACAGCACAGATACGCAGTATTTT.

The V and J genes are TRBV2 and TRBJ1-5; TRBD1 matches 8 bases. The CDR3 runs 14 residues. V dropped 7 bases and J dropped 7; count of bases not matched to a gene: 9. Germline lookup yields CDR1 SNHLY and CDR2 FYNNEI. CDR3 loop: CASTVGQGRQPQHF. For the CDR3, the DNA is TGTGCCAGCACGGTCGGACAGGGTCGGCAGCCCCAGCATTTT.

The V and J genes are TRBV5-4 and TRBJ1-1, with 7 bases lining up with TRBD1. Germline V CDR1 and CDR2: SGHNT, YYREEE (reference sequence). The V and J ends lost 1 base and 4 bases, in that order; junction bases with no gene match: 4. The CDR3 extends over 14 amino acids. DNA for the CDR3: TGTGCCAGCAGCTTGAACAGGGGAGCCACTGAAGCTTTCTTT. This encodes CASSLNRGATEAFF.

The chain employs TRBV28 and TRBJ1-3; 8 bases line up with TRBD1. V was clipped by 6 bases and J by 5 bases; unmatched bases: 9. The CDR3 has 15 amino acids. The germline gives CDR1 MDHEN, CDR2 SYDVKM. The CDR3 DNA reads as TGTGCCAGCAGGTCTGGACAGGGACCAAGAAACACCATATATTTT. Residues: CASRSGQGPRNTIYF.